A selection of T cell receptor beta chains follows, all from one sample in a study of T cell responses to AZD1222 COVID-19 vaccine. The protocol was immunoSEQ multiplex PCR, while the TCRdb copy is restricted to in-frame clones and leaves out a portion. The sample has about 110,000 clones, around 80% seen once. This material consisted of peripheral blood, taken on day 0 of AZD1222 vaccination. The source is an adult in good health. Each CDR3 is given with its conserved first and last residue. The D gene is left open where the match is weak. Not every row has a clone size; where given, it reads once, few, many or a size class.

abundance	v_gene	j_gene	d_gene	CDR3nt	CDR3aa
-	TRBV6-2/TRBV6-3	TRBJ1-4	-	TGTGCCAGCAGTGAGGGGCACAAAAAACTGTTTTTT	CASSEGHKKLFF
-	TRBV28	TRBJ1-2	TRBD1	TGTGCCAGCAGTTTGATCCGGACAGGGCTATATGGCTACACCTTC	CASSLIRTGLYGYTF
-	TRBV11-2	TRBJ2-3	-	TGTGCCAGCCTAGGGTGGAGTTTAGGCACAGATACGCAGTATTTT	CASLGWSLGTDTQYF
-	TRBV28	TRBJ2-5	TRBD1	TGTGCCAGCAGAGCAGGGGGAGAGACCCAGTACTTC	CASRAGGETQYF
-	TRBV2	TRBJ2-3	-	TGTGCCAGCAGTGGGGGGTCCGGGGCAGATACGCAGTATTTT	CASSGGSGADTQYF
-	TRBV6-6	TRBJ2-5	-	TGTGCCAGCAGTTACTCTTGGGAGACCCAGTACTTC	CASSYSWETQYF
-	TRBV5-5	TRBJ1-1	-	TGTGCCAGCAGCTTAGCGACCAAGAACACTGAAGCTTTCTTT	CASSLATKNTEAFF
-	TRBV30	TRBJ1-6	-	TGTGCCTGGATGGACAACTATAATTCACCCCTCCACTTT	CAWMDNYNSPLHF
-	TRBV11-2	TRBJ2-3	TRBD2	TGTGCCAGCAGCCGGGGACTAGTCACAGATACGCAGTATTTT	CASSRGLVTDTQYF
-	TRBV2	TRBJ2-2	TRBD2	TGTGCCAGCAGAATCGCCCTAGCGGACACCGGGGAGCTGTTTTTT	CASRIALADTGELFF
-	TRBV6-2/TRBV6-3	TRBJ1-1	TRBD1	TGTGCCAGCAGTCCCGGACAGGAGAACACTGAAGCTTTCTTT	CASSPGQENTEAFF
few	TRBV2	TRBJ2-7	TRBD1	TGTGCCAGCAGGGAAGGGACAGGGGGCAATTACGAGCAGTACTTC	CASREGTGGNYEQYF
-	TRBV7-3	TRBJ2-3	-	TGTGCCAGCAGCTCGATGGGGACCACAGATACGCAGTATTTT	CASSSMGTTDTQYF
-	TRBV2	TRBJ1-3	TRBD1	TGTGCCAGCAGTGTACAGGGGTCTGGAGGAAACACCATATATTTT	CASSVQGSGGNTIYF
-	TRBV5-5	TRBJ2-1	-	TGTGCCAGCAGCTTGTTTGCGAATGAGCAGTTCTTC	CASSLFANEQFF
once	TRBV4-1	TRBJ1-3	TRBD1	TGCGCCAGCAGCTTACTGGACAGGGGGCCTCGAAACACCATATATTTT	CASSLLDRGPRNTIYF
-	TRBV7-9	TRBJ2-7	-	TGTGCCAGCAGCTTAAGTTACGAGCAGTACTTC	CASSLSYEQYF
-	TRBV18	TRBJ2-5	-	TGTGCCAGCTCAGCCCAAGAGACCCAGTACTTC	CASSAQETQYF
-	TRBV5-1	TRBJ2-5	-	TGCGCCAGCAGCTTGACGTTGCTAGCCCCAGAGACCCAGTACTTC	CASSLTLLAPETQYF
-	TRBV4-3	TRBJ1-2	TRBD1	TGCGCCAGCAGCCAAGCTGGACAGGGTTCCTCTGGCTACACCTTC	CASSQAGQGSSGYTF
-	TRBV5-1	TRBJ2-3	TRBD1	TGCGCCAGCAGCCCGGGACAGAGCACAGATACGCAGTATTTT	CASSPGQSTDTQYF
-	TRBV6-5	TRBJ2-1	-	TGTGCCAGCAGTTACACCTCGACAGGAACCTACAATGAGCAGTTCTTC	CASSYTSTGTYNEQFF
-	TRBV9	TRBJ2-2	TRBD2	TGTGCCAGCAGCGTAGTTGGGACTAGCGGGAGGGCGTTTAACACCGGGGAGCTGTTTTTT	CASSVVGTSGRAFNTGELFF
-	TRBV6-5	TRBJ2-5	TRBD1	TGTGCCAGCAGTTACTCGCGAGGGGTCAGGGGGGAGACCCAGTACTTC	CASSYSRGVRGETQYF
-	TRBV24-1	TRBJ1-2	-	TGTGCCACCAGTGACACCAACACGGGGGGGAACTATGGCTACACCTTC	CATSDTNTGGNYGYTF
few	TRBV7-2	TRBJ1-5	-	TGTGCCAGCAGCTCCCAGGGCAATCAGCCCCAGCATTTT	CASSSQGNQPQHF
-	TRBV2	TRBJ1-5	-	TGTGCCAGCAGACGAGCCTATCAGCCCCAGCATTTT	CASRRAYQPQHF